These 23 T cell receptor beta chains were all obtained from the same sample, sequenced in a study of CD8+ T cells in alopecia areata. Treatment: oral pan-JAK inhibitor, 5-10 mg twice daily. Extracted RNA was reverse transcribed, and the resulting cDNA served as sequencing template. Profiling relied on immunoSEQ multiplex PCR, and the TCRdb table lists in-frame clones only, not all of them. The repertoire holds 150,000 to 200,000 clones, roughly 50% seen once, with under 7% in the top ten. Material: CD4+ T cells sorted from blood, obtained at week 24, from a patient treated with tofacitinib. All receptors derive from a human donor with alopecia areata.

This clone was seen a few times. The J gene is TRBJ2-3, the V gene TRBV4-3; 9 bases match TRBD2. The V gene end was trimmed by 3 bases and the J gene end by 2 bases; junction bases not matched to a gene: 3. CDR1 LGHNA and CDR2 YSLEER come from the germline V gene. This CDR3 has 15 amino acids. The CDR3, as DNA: TGCGCCAGCAGCCAGACTAGCGGTCCCACAGATACGCAGTATTTT. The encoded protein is CASSQTSGPTDTQYF.

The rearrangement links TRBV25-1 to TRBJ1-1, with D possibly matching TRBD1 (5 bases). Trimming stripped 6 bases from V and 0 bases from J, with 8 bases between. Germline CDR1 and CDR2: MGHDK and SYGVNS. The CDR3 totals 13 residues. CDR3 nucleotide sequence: TGTGCCAGCAGAGACAGACTGAACACTGAAGCTTTCTTT. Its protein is CASRDRLNTEAFF.

The CDR3: CASSLNQGRSNEQFF. CDR3 in DNA: TGTGCCAGCAGCTTAAACCAGGGGCGTTCTAATGAGCAGTTCTTC. The chain is built from TRBV7-6 and TRBJ2-1; the D gene is possibly TRBD1 (6 bases). Germline V gene data show CDR1 as SGHVS and CDR2 as FNYEAQ. The CDR3 has 15 amino acids. V was pared by 2 bases and J by 7 bases, with 15 bases between. The whole variable domain, filled in from reference TRBV7-6 and TRBJ2-1, reads GAGVSQSPRYKVTKRGQDVALRCDPISGHVSLYWYRQALGQGPEFLTYFNYEAQQDKSGLPNDRFSAERPEGSISTLTIQRTEQRDSAMYRCASSLNQGRSNEQFFGPGTRLTVL.

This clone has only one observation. In nucleotides, the CDR3 is TGCGCCAGCAGCTTGGAAGCAGGGCAAGAGACCCAGTACTTC. Translating it yields CASSLEAGQETQYF. The V and J genes are TRBV5-1 and TRBJ2-5; D perhaps matches TRBD1 (5 bases). Germline V gene sequence: CDR1 SGHRS, CDR2 YFSETQ. The CDR3 is 14 residues long. The germline V and J ends were trimmed by 0 bases and 2 bases, with 8 bases remaining between them.

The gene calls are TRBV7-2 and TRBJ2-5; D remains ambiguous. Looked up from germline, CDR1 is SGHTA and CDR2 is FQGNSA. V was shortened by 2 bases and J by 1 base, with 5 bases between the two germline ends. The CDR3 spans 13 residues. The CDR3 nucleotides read TGTGCCAGCAGCTTATCAACCCAAGAGACCCAGTACTTC. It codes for CASSLSTQETQYF.

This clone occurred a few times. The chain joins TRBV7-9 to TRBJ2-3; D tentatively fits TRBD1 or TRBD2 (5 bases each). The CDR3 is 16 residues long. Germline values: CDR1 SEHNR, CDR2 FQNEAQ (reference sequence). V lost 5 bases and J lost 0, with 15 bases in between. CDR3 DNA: TGTGCCAGCAGCCGAGGGCGGCCAGGGAGCACAGATACGCAGTATTTT. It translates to CASSRGRPGSTDTQYF.

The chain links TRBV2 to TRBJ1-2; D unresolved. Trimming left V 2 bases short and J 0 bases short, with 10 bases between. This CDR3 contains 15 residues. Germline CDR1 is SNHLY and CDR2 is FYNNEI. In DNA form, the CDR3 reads TGTGCCAGCAGTGAATACGAGGAGACTAACTATGGCTACACCTTC. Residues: CASSEYEETNYGYTF.

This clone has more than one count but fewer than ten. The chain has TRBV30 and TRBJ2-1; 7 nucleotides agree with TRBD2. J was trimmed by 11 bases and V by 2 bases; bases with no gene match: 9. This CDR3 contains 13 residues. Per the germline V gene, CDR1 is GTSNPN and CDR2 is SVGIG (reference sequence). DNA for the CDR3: TGTGCCTGGAGTATCGGACTAGTCACGCAGCAGTTCTTC. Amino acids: CAWSIGLVTQQFF.

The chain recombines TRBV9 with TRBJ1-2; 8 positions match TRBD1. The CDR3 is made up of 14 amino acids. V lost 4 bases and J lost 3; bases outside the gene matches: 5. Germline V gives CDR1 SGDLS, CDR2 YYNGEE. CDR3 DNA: TGTGCCAGCAGCCCTGGACAGGGAGACTATGGCTACACCTTC. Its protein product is CASSPGQGDYGYTF.

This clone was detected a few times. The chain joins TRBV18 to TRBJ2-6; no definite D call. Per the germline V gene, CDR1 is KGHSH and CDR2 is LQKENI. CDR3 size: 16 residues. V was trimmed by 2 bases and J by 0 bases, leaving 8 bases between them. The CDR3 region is CASSPNTRSGANVLTF. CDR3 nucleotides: TGTGCCAGCTCACCAAATACCCGCTCTGGGGCCAACGTCCTGACTTTC.

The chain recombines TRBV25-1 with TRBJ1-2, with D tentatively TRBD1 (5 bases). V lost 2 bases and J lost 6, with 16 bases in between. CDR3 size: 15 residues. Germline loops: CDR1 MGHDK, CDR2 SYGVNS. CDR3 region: CASSEVSRDGNGYTF. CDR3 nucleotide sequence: TGTGCCAGCAGTGAAGTATCCCGGGACGGAAATGGCTACACCTTC.

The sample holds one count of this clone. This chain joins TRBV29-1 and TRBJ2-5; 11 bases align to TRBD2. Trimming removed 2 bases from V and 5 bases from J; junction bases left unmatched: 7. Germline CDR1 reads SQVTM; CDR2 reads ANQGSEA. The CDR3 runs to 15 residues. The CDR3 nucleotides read TGCAGCGTTGAATATGGACTAGCGGGTGGTGAGACCCAGTACTTC. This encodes CSVEYGLAGGETQYF.

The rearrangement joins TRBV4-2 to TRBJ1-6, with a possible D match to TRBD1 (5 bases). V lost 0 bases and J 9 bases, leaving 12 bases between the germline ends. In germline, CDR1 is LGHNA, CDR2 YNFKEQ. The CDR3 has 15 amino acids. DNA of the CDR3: TGTGCCAGCAGCCAAGAATCCGGGGGAGGTTCACCCCTCCACTTT. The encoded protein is CASSQESGGGSPLHF.

The CDR3 loop reads CASSQGFTGQNEQFF. For the CDR3, the DNA is TGCGCCAGCAGCCAGGGCTTCACTGGCCAGAATGAGCAGTTCTTC. The chain employs TRBV4-1 and TRBJ2-1; no clear D. There are 15 residues in the CDR3. Germline CDR1 is MGHRA and CDR2 is YSYEKL. V lost 3 bases and J 7 bases, leaving 16 bases between the germline ends.

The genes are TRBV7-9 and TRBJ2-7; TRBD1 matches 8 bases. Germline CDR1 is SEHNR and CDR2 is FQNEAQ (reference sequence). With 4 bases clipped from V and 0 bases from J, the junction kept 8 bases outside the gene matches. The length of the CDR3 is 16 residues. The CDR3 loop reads CASSSVLGQGSYEQYF. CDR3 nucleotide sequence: TGTGCCAGCAGCTCTGTTTTAGGACAGGGCTCCTACGAGCAGTACTTC. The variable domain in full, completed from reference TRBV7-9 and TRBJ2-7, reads DTGVSQNPRHKITKRGQNVTFRCDPISEHNRLYWYRQTLGQGPEFLTYFQNEAQLEKSRLLSDRFSAERPKGSFSTLEIQRTEQGDSAMYLCASSSVLGQGSYEQYFGPGTRLTVT.

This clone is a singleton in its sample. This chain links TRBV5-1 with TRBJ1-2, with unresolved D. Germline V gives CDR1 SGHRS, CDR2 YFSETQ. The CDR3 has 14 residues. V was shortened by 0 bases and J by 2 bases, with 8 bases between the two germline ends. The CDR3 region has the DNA TGCGCCAGCAGCTTGGGCACCAGAAACTATGGCTACACCTTC. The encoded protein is CASSLGTRNYGYTF.

The CDR3 spells CASSLEQPINQPQHF. CDR3 in DNA: TGCGCCAGCAGCTTGGAACAGCCAATTAATCAGCCCCAGCATTTT. V and J are TRBV5-1 and TRBJ1-5, with D hard to call. This CDR3 is built from 15 residues. Germline CDR1 is SGHRS and CDR2 is YFSETQ. V was shortened by 0 bases and J by 4 bases, with 11 bases between the two germline ends. Using reference TRBV5-1 and TRBJ1-5 for the parts outside the CDR3, the full variable domain is KAGVTQTPRYLIKTRGQQVTLSCSPISGHRSVSWYQQTPGQGLQFLFEYFSETQRNKGNFPGRFSGRQFSNSRSEMNVSTLELGDSALYLCASSLEQPINQPQHFGDGTRLSIL.

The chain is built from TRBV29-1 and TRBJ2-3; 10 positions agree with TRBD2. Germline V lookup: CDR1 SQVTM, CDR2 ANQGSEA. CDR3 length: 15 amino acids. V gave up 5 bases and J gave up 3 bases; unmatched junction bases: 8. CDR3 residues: CSVQEAGGKTDTQYF. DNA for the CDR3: TGCAGCGTTCAGGAAGCGGGGGGGAAAACAGATACGCAGTATTTT.

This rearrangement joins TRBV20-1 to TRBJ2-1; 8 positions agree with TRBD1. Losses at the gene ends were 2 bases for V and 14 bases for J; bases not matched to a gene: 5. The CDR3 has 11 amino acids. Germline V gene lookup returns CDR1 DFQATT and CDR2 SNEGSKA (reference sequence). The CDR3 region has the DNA TGCAGTGCTAGAACGGCGGACAGGGAGTTCTTC. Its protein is CSARTADREFF.

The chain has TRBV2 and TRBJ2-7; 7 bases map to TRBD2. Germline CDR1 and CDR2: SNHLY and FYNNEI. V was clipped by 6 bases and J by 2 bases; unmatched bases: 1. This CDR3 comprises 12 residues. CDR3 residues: CASRGGTYEQYF. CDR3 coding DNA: TGTGCCAGCAGGGGGGGGACCTACGAGCAGTACTTC.

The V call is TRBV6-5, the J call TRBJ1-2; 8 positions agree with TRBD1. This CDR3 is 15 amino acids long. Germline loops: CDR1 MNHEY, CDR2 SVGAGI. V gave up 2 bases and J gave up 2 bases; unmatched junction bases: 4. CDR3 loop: CASSYRGQGNYGYTF. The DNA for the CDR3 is TGTGCCAGCAGTTACCGCGGACAGGGCAACTATGGCTACACCTTC.

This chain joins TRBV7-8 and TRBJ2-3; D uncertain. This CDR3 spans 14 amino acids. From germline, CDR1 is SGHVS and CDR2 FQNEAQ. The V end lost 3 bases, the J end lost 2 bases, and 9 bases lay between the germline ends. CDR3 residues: CASSFGVFTDTQYF. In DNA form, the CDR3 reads TGTGCCAGCAGCTTCGGAGTCTTCACAGATACGCAGTATTTT. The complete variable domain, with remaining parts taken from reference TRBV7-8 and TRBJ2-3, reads GAGVSQSPRYKVAKRGQDVALRCDPISGHVSLFWYQQALGQGPEFLTYFQNEAQLDKSGLPSDRFFAERPEGSVSTLKIQRTQQEDSAVYLCASSFGVFTDTQYFGPGTRLTVL.

The chain's CDR3 is CATSRDDRGLGYTF. The CDR3 nucleotides are TGTGCCACCAGCAGAGACGACAGGGGGCTAGGCTACACCTTC. The chain couples TRBV15 to TRBJ1-2, with 10 positions matching TRBD1. V lost 0 bases and J lost 8; bases outside the gene matches: 3. This CDR3 contains 14 residues. CDR1 is LNHNV and CDR2 is YYDKDF in the germline V gene (reference sequence).